The 7 T cell receptor beta chains below were found in one sample sequenced in a study of T cells in Graves' hyperthyroidism and ophthalmopathy. Template material for amplifying TCR beta CDR3 regions consisted of RNA transcripts. The HTBI primer set drove a first-round RT-PCR of the TCR CDR3. TCRdb itself ran the multiplex PCR reads through MiXCR, one entry per CDR3 protein. This table holds some 340,000 distinct CDR3 sequences, approximately 14% found once. The specimen was blood. The receptors were sampled from a middle-aged woman with Graves' ophthalmopathy.

This clonotype occurred many times. V is TRBV2 and J is TRBJ2-7; tentative D call: TRBD2 (6 bases). Trimming cost V 5 bases and J 3 bases, with 11 bases left between them. CDR1 and CDR2 (germline): SNHLY, FYNNEI. The CDR3 has 13 amino acids. CDR3 protein: CASSRDWDYEQYF. CDR3 in DNA: TGTGCCAGCAGTAGGGACTGGGACTACGAGCAGTACTTC.

The chain has TRBV20-1 and TRBJ2-1, with TRBD2 matching 7 bases. Unmatched junction bases numbered 11, after V lost 5 bases and J lost 7 bases. The CDR3 has 14 residues. The germline CDR1 and CDR2 sequences are DFQATT and SNEGSKA (reference sequence). The CDR3 DNA reads as TGCAGTGCTGAAGGTAGCGGGTTTTTAAATGAGCAGTTCTTC. Its translation is CSAEGSGFLNEQFF.

This clonotype was counted ten times or more. The chain couples TRBV11-3 to TRBJ2-7; 12 bases are shared with TRBD2. The CDR3 has 15 amino acids. The germline gives CDR1 SGHNT, CDR2 YENEEA. Losses at the gene ends were 4 bases for V and 3 bases for J; bases not matched to a gene: 4. This chain's CDR3 is CASSYGTSGRYEQYF. The CDR3 nucleotides read TGTGCCAGCAGCTATGGGACTAGCGGGCGCTACGAGCAGTACTTC.

The sample holds many counts of this clonotype. The chain combines TRBV2 with TRBJ2-5; D is unresolved. CDR1 and CDR2 from the germline V gene are SNHLY and FYNNEI. V lost 4 bases, J lost 4 bases, and 16 bases lay in between. The CDR3 totals 15 residues. This chain's CDR3 is CASSVEGQKRETQYF. DNA of the CDR3: TGTGCCAGCAGTGTGGAAGGCCAAAAACGAGAGACCCAGTACTTC.

This clonotype was seen many times. This chain joins TRBV2 and TRBJ2-7, with D perhaps matching TRBD1 or TRBD2 (5 bases each). The length of the CDR3 is 13 residues. Trimming stripped 6 bases from V and 6 bases from J, with 15 bases between. Germline CDR1 reads SNHLY; CDR2 reads FYNNEI. The CDR3 region is CASSWGSFSEQYF. CDR3 in DNA: TGTGCCAGCAGCTGGGGGTCATTTAGCGAGCAGTACTTC.

The genes are TRBV10-3 and TRBJ2-1, with 7 positions matching TRBD2. Germline loops: CDR1 ENHRY, CDR2 SYGVKD. Unmatched junction bases numbered 7, after V lost 3 bases and J lost 8 bases. The CDR3 length is 14 residues. DNA of the CDR3: TGTGCCATCAGTGATCCCGGACTAGAGTATGAGCAGTTCTTC. Protein: CAISDPGLEYEQFF.

This clonotype was counted at least ten times. The V and J genes are TRBV6-1 and TRBJ2-2; D could derive from TRBD1 or TRBD2 (5 bases each). The germline V gene encodes CDR1 MNHNS and CDR2 SASEGT. The CDR3 is 14 residues long. V shed 6 bases and J shed 2 bases, with 10 bases lying between them. The CDR3 here is CASSREPNTGELFF. The CDR3 DNA is TGTGCCAGCAGCAGGGAGCCAAACACCGGGGAGCTGTTTTTT.